A selection of T cell receptor beta chains follows, all from one sample in a study of OX40 agonist ivuxolimab in advanced cancers. Assay used: immunoSEQ multiplex PCR; TCRdb lists only in-frame clones, some missing. The sample yields approximately 68,000 clones, 75% to 90% seen once. The specimen comprised CD4+ or CD8+ T cells sorted from blood, sampled in a trial of the OX40 agonist ivuxolimab. The receptors originated from an adult with an advanced solid tumor such as melanoma, head and neck, liver or kidney cancer. CDR3s include the opening cysteine and the closing phenylalanine or tryptophan. A D gene is named only where the DNA matches it firmly. Clone size appears in some rows only: once, few, many, or a class for an expanded clone.

few	TRBJ1-2	TRBV6-5	.	TGTGCCAGCAACCCGACGGGTGTGGACTATGGCTACACCTTC	CASNPTGVDYGYTF
.	TRBJ2-5	TRBV28	.	TGTGCCAGCAGTTCCAGTCGTCCCCAGTACTTC	CASSSSRPQYF
.	TRBJ1-1	TRBV29-1	.	TGCAGCGTTGAAGGTTCTTCGGGGGGCAGAAGAGGAAACACTGAAGCTTTCTTT	CSVEGSSGGRRGNTEAFF
.	TRBJ1-3	TRBV5-1	.	TGCGCCAGCAGTTCCCCGGGGTCTGGAAACACCATATATTTT	CASSSPGSGNTIYF
.	TRBJ1-3	TRBV7-2	TRBD1	TGTGCCAGCAGCGCGGACAGGGCTTCTAGAAACACCATATATTTT	CASSADRASRNTIYF
few	TRBJ2-5	TRBV7-3	TRBD1	TGTGCCAGCAGCTTAACAGCGGACAGGGGGGTGACCCAGTACTTC	CASSLTADRGVTQYF
.	TRBJ1-5	TRBV4-1	TRBD1	TGCGCCAGCAGCCCGGGACAGGGGACTATCAAGCCCCAGCATTTT	CASSPGQGTIKPQHF
.	TRBJ2-1	TRBV4-2	.	TGTGCCAGCAGCCTGACTTCGGGCTCCTACAATGAGCAGTTCTTC	CASSLTSGSYNEQFF
.	TRBJ2-3	TRBV7-2	TRBD2	TGTGCCAGCAGCTCTCATCTCGGGGGGGCCGCAGATACGCAGTATTTT	CASSSHLGGAADTQYF
.	TRBJ2-3	TRBV9	.	TGTGCCAGCAGCGTACAGGGGCCCACAGATACGCAGTATTTT	CASSVQGPTDTQYF
.	TRBJ2-2	TRBV4-2	.	TGTGCCAGCAGCCAAGGGGATCGGGACACCGGGGAGCTGTTTTTT	CASSQGDRDTGELFF
few	TRBJ1-6	TRBV6-5	TRBD1	TGTGCCAGCACCGCGGGACAGTATAATTCACCCCTCCACTTT	CASTAGQYNSPLHF
.	TRBJ2-2	TRBV14	TRBD1	TGTGCCAGCAGCCTCAGGACAGGGGCCAACACCGGGGAGCTGTTTTTT	CASSLRTGANTGELFF